Given below is one TCR beta chain in context. Sequenced by immunoSEQ multiplex PCR; TCRdb stores in-frame clones only, minus some. The sample has around 53,000 clones; 80% to 90% are singletons. The data belong to a study of radiotherapy plus CTLA-4 blockade in lung cancer. The CDR3 has 16 residues. The V end was cut by 0 bases, the J end by 3 bases, with 11 bases between. Germline CDR1 and CDR2: KGHSH and LQKENI. The TCR originated in a human donor with non-small cell lung cancer that progressed on radiotherapy plus ipilimumab. Some clones in this sample may be carry-over from other donors' samples. This chain links TRBV18 with TRBJ1-4; D not certain. The source was peripheral blood, collected from a patient treated with radiotherapy plus ipilimumab. The CDR3 DNA is TGTGCCAGCTCACCACCGACAAGCTTGGCTAATGAAAAACTGTTTTTT. This encodes CASSPPTSLANEKLFF.